This T cell receptor beta chain appears in the sequencing data of a study of blood T cell repertoires in COVID-19. Looking at the study overall: Samples came from the United States, Italy and Spain, spanning acute and convalescent COVID-19.

Sequencing used immunoSEQ multiplex PCR; TCRdb keeps in-frame clones, though not all of them. This table has roughly 240,000 clones, roughly 82% appearing once. This CDR3 comprises 16 residues. V was shortened by 0 bases and J by 4 bases, with 13 bases between the two germline ends. The rearrangement links TRBV23-1 to TRBJ1-3; possible D gene TRBD1, 5 bases. Being an ORF, TRBV23-1 has a function that is uncertain. The sequencing sample was made of peripheral blood. The source of this sequence is a woman older than 75 with COVID-19, enrolled during active disease. This CDR3 is CASSQSAGFFGNTIYF. The CDR3 DNA reads TGCGCCAGCAGTCAATCCGCAGGGTTCTTCGGAAACACCATATATTTT.